Sequencing of this T cell receptor beta chain was carried out in a study of T cells after yellow fever vaccination. Study as a whole: Fractions containing few cells were prepared with SMART-Seq v4 Ultra Low Input.

Template switching with 5'RACE generated the TCR cDNA and added a universal primer site and UMIs. TCRdb independently ran MiXCR on the 5' RACE reads; one entry per CDR3 protein. The data contain under 200,000 distinct CDR3 sequences, approximately 9.9% of them singletons. Regarding this clonotype: Its specificity is not known.

The germline gives CDR1 SQVTM, CDR2 ANQGSEA. The CDR3 has 14 amino acids. Trimming stripped 6 bases from V and 0 bases from J, with 12 bases between. Study observations and caveats: Compared with primary, the secondary response was weaker and peaked at day 5, not 15. Among primary-vaccination clones, most reappeared after the booster, at approximately 96% for CD4 and around 91% for CD8.

The genes are TRBV29-1 and TRBJ1-3, with D possibly TRBD1 on 6 matching bases. This receptor was taken from a man between 18 and 29 years old who received the YFV17D yellow fever vaccine. This specimen consisted of CD8+ T cells sorted from PBMCs, obtained 15 days after the yellow fever booster vaccination. The CDR3 DNA follows: TGCAGCGTAGTGGACAGTAGCTCTGGAAACACCATATATTTT. This encodes CSVVDSSSGNTIYF.